This T cell receptor beta chain appears in the sequencing data of a study of cytomegalovirus exposure and HLA in healthy donors. Germline V gives CDR1 SGDLS, CDR2 YYNGEE. The CDR3 totals 14 residues. The V end lost 4 bases, the J end lost 3 bases, and 11 bases lay between the germline ends. 13 Jbeta primers and 60 Vbeta primers were used for the PCR. Sequencing used immunoSEQ multiplex PCR; TCRdb keeps in-frame clones, though not all of them. The sample holds fewer than 45,000 clones. The V call is TRBV9, the J call TRBJ1-5, with D possibly being TRBD1 (5 bases). The TCR sequence derives from a woman between 25 and 40 years old in good health and CMV-seronegative. Sequenced sample: PBMCs. The CDR3 protein is CASSRQQDNQPQHF. In DNA form, the CDR3 reads TGTGCCAGCAGCCGACAACAGGACAATCAGCCCCAGCATTTT. The entire variable domain, with the rest obtained from reference TRBV9 and TRBJ1-5, is as follows: DSGVTQTPKHLITATGQRVTLRCSPRSGDLSVYWYQQSLDQGLQFLIQYYNGEERAKGNILERFSAQQFPDLHSELNLSSLELGDSALYFCASSRQQDNQPQHFGDGTRLSIL.